This T cell receptor beta chain was found in a study of radiation and T cells in renal cell carcinoma. Looking at the study overall: Nephrectomy followed 15 Gy stereotactic body radiation by 4 weeks.

TCRdb's copy holds only in-frame clones and misses some; the assay was immunoSEQ multiplex PCR. The table records about 49,000 clones, 80% of them present only once. This CDR3 has 13 residues. Germline V CDR1 and CDR2: ENHRY, SYGVKD. V lost 4 bases to trimming and J lost 2 bases, with 9 bases between them. Points on this clone: Its specificity is unknown.

Stated time point: blood 2 weeks post-SBRT. The treatment: 15 Gy SBRT to primary tumor, nephrectomy 4 weeks later. Clear cell pathology was present in this patient's renal cell carcinoma. Regarding the study as a whole: In blood, top tumor clones expanded by 2 weeks, shrinking by 4. Baseline intratumoral clonotype presence is unknown without pretreatment biopsies.

This receptor was obtained from a woman in her sixties or seventies with renal cell carcinoma. J is TRBJ2-7 and V is TRBV10-3; D call uncertain. The starting material was blood, obtained from a patient whose treatment included radiotherapy and nephrectomy. The CDR3 region has the DNA TGTGCCATCAGTGGGACGGAGACCTACGAGCAGTACTTC. This translates into CAISGTETYEQYF.